The 4 T cell receptor beta chains presented below share a single source sample, sequenced in a study of shared clonotypes between healthy human individuals (dated by TCRdb to about 2020). The method was the immunoSEQ multiplex PCR assay. As stored in TCRdb, this immuneACCESS dataset retains in-frame rearrangements with V and J assigned. A fraction of the clones does not appear; measured against another copy, unresolved V genes explain less than half of the discrepancy, and the remainder lacks a known reason. A total of roughly 1,500,000 clones appear in this sample, approximately 98.5% of them only once. Clones ranked in the top ten supply 0.36% of the sample. The sequenced material came from naive CD4+ T cells sorted from blood. According to the study, the label for this sample's cell subset or site signals: CD45RA+ positively selected. The source is a man aged 25-40 years in good health.

For the CDR3, the DNA is TGTGCCAGCAGCCCAGGACAGGGGGGCATTCAGTACTTC. Amino acids: CASSPGQGGIQYF. V is TRBV7-2 and J is TRBJ2-4; 10 bases fit TRBD1. Germline CDR1 is SGHTA and CDR2 is FQGNSA. V was pared by 5 bases and J by 9 bases, with 4 bases of the junction left unmatched. This CDR3 has 13 residues.

CDR3 amino acids: CASSSLGTTLGDTQYF. In nucleotides, the CDR3 is TGTGCCAGCAGCAGTCTTGGGACTACCTTAGGAGATACGCAGTATTTT. The rearrangement joins TRBV7-9 to TRBJ2-3, with 7 nucleotides matching TRBD2. Germline V gene lookup returns CDR1 SEHNR and CDR2 FQNEAQ (reference sequence). J lost 5 bases, V lost 5 bases, and 13 bases had no gene match. The CDR3 contains 16 residues.

A note on this clone: Other DNA sequences within the sample encode an identical CDR3. The chain employs TRBV5-1 and TRBJ2-7; 9 nucleotides align to TRBD2. V lost 0 bases and J lost 3; bases outside the gene matches: 4. Germline CDR1 and CDR2: SGHRS and YFSETQ. This CDR3 spans 15 amino acids. The CDR3 DNA reads as TGCGCCAGCAGCTTGGGGACTAGCGACTACTACGAGCAGTACTTC. Amino acid sequence: CASSLGTSDYYEQYF. Together with reference TRBV5-1 and TRBJ2-7, the CDR3 gives the full variable domain: KAGVTQTPRYLIKTRGQQVTLSCSPISGHRSVSWYQQTPGQGLQFLFEYFSETQRNKGNFPGRFSGRQFSNSRSEMNVSTLELGDSALYLCASSLGTSDYYEQYFGPGTRLTVT.

Points on this clone: This same CDR3 is encoded by further DNA sequences in the sample. V and J are TRBV28 and TRBJ1-5; D is uncertain. Trimming left V 6 bases short and J 0 bases short, with 3 bases between. The germline V gene encodes CDR1 MDHEN and CDR2 SYDVKM. The CDR3 totals 12 residues. CDR3 region: CASRYSNQPQHF. CDR3 coding DNA: TGTGCCAGCAGGTATAGCAATCAGCCCCAGCATTTT.